These 18 T cell receptor beta chains were sequenced from one sample in a study of T cells in Graves' hyperthyroidism and ophthalmopathy (dated by TCRdb to between 2019 and 2020). Receptor libraries were prepared by multiplex PCR. The instrument given in TCRdb is Illumina HiSeq 2000. Amplification of TCR beta CDR3 regions was carried out from RNA transcripts. A first-round RT-PCR of the TCR CDR3 used the HTBI primer set with the Qiagen OneStep RT-PCR kit. The raw public data were reprocessed by TCRdb itself: fastp quality trimming at Q25, MiXCR clonotype calling, in-frame beta chains only. Merged by CDR3 protein, the rows form single entries marked with the most common genes and DNA. The sample profile shows over 350,000 distinct CDR3 sequences; approximately 14% of them were found once. Less than 15% of the sample rests with the top ten. Sample: blood. These receptors were obtained from a young man with Graves' ophthalmopathy.

This clonotype was observed at least ten times. The chain joins TRBV3-1 to TRBJ2-3, with D possibly being TRBD1 or TRBD2 (5 bases each). The CDR3 loop spans 15 amino acids. V was shortened by 3 bases and J by 4 bases, with 14 bases between the two germline ends. Germline V gene data show CDR1 as LGHDT and CDR2 as YNNKEL (reference sequence). Here the CDR3 reads CASSQAGRVADTQYF. The CDR3 nucleotides are TGTGCCAGCAGCCAGGCGGGCAGGGTCGCAGATACGCAGTATTTT.

This chain uses TRBV19 with TRBJ2-1; no clear D gene. Looked up from germline, CDR1 is LNHDA and CDR2 is SQIVND (reference sequence). The CDR3 runs 13 residues. Trimming shortened V by 3 bases and J by 4 bases, and 7 bases separated the two germline ends. CDR3 residues: CASSILGYNEQFF. The CDR3 DNA is TGTGCCAGTAGTATTCTGGGGTACAATGAGCAGTTCTTC.

In this sample, this clonotype turned up many times. The chain's CDR3 is CASSYGTSGIETQYF. The CDR3 bases are TGTGCCAGCAGTTACGGGACTAGCGGGATAGAGACCCAGTACTTC. The chain employs TRBV6-6 and TRBJ2-5; 13 bases fit TRBD2. CDR1 is MNHNY, CDR2 SVGAGI, per germline (reference sequence). The CDR3 totals 15 residues. The ends lost 2 bases at V and 4 bases at J; junction bases unmatched: 1.

This clonotype showed up just a few times. V and J are TRBV5-1 and TRBJ2-1, with D possibly being TRBD1 or TRBD2 (5 bases each). V lost 2 bases and J 2 bases, leaving 11 bases between the germline ends. Per germline, CDR1 SGHRS and CDR2 YFSETQ. There are 15 residues in the CDR3. CDR3 residues: CASSFGTYTYNEQFF. The CDR3 coding sequence is TGCGCCAGCAGCTTTGGGACGTATACCTACAATGAGCAGTTCTTC.

This clonotype was counted ten times or more. This chain connects TRBV30 to TRBJ2-2; possible D gene TRBD2, 6 bases. V lost 3 bases to trimming and J lost 6 bases, with 20 bases between them. The CDR3 runs to 16 residues. Germline V gene data show CDR1 as GTSNPN and CDR2 as SVGIG (reference sequence). CDR3 DNA: TGTGCCTGGAGCGGAAGAGGAGGGGTGAGGGCCGGGGAGCTGTTTTTT. Protein: CAWSGRGGVRAGELFF. The full variable domain, in which reference TRBV30 and TRBJ2-2 provide the parts outside the CDR3, is SQTIHQWPATLVQPVGSPLSLECTVEGTSNPNLYWYRQAAGRGLQLLFYSVGIGQISSEVPQNLSASRPQDRQFILSSKKLLLSDSGFYLCAWSGRGGVRAGELFFGEGSRLTVL.

Ten or more counts support this clonotype. This chain uses TRBV6-6 with TRBJ1-1; no reliable D call. Germline V gene lookup returns CDR1 MNHNY and CDR2 SVGAGI (reference sequence). This CDR3 has 12 residues. V was shortened by 2 bases and J by 8 bases, with 9 bases between the two germline ends. CDR3 residues: CASSYGRREAFF. The CDR3 DNA reads as TGTGCCAGCAGTTACGGGCGGCGAGAAGCTTTCTTT.

The sample holds many counts of this clonotype. The chain couples TRBV2 to TRBJ1-2; 7 bases match TRBD1. The CDR3 consists of 12 residues. J lost 8 bases, V lost 5 bases, and 5 bases had no gene match. Germline V lookup: CDR1 SNHLY, CDR2 FYNNEI. CDR3 in amino acids: CASSLTGQGYTF. In DNA form, the CDR3 reads TGTGCCAGCAGTCTGACAGGGCAAGGCTACACCTTC.

J is TRBJ2-7 and V is TRBV20-1; 7 bases align to TRBD1. The trim removed 6 bases at V and 3 bases at J, leaving 14 bases unmatched. The CDR3 has 15 residues. Germline CDR1 and CDR2: DFQATT and SNEGSKA (reference sequence). The CDR3 spells CSARRIRDSLYEQYF. The DNA for the CDR3 is TGCAGTGCCAGGAGGATTAGGGACAGCCTCTACGAGCAGTACTTC.

This clonotype was recorded only once. V and J are TRBV6-1 and TRBJ2-7, with 7 bases lining up with TRBD1. CDR3 length equals 15 residues. The germline V gene has CDR1 MNHNS and CDR2 SASEGT. V was clipped by 5 bases and J by 2 bases; unmatched bases: 9. CDR3 protein: CASSTPRQGPYEQYF. The CDR3 nucleotides read TGTGCCAGCAGTACGCCACGACAGGGTCCCTACGAGCAGTACTTC.

J is TRBJ2-2 and V is TRBV27; D call uncertain. Trimming took off 2 bases at V and 4 bases at J, with 5 bases between the two ends. Germline CDR1 is MNHEY and CDR2 is SMNVEV (reference sequence). The CDR3 covers 13 residues. In nucleotides, the CDR3 is TGTGCCAGCAGTTTAAAACCCACCGGGGAGCTGTTTTTT. This encodes CASSLKPTGELFF.

V usage is TRBV7-2 and J usage is TRBJ1-5; D uncertain. This CDR3 region has 16 residues. Germline V CDR1 and CDR2: SGHTA, FQGNSA. Trimming removed 2 bases from V and 4 bases from J, with 15 bases in between. The CDR3 bases are TGTGCCAGCAGCTTACCTGAACTTAATAGGAATCAGCCCCAGCATTTT. Translated: CASSLPELNRNQPQHF.

This chain joins TRBV5-1 and TRBJ1-2; TRBD1 matches at 11 bases. This CDR3 spans 16 amino acids. CDR1 SGHRS and CDR2 YFSETQ come from the germline V gene. V lost 3 bases, J lost 4 bases, and 8 bases stayed unmatched. The CDR3 here is CASSYGTGGEVYGYTF. Here the CDR3 DNA reads TGCGCCAGCAGCTACGGGACAGGGGGTGAGGTCTATGGCTACACCTTC.

This clonotype occurred a few times. The V gene is TRBV7-9, the J gene TRBJ1-2; D remains ambiguous. The CDR3 totals 11 residues. V lost 8 bases, J lost 4 bases, and 8 bases lay in between. Germline CDR1 is SEHNR and CDR2 is FQNEAQ (reference sequence). The CDR3 sequence: CASSEPYGYTF. The CDR3 DNA reads as TGTGCCAGCTCCGAGCCCTATGGCTACACCTTC.

This clonotype was detected ten times or more. The CDR3 DNA reads as TGTGCCAGCAGCTACGATACCCCTCTCGAGCAGTACTTC. Amino acids: CASSYDTPLEQYF. The gene calls are TRBV7-2 and TRBJ2-7; D gene uncertain. The V end lost 4 bases, the J end lost 6 bases, and 13 bases lay between the germline ends. The CDR3 totals 13 residues. CDR1 and CDR2 (germline): SGHTA, FQGNSA.

This clonotype was seen many times. The gene calls are TRBV6-1 and TRBJ1-6; TRBD1 agrees at 7 bases. CDR3 length: 15 amino acids. V gave up 3 bases and J gave up 13 bases; unmatched junction bases: 12. The germline V gene encodes CDR1 MNHNS and CDR2 SASEGT. The CDR3 protein is CASSDDVTGVRPLHF. For the CDR3, the DNA is TGTGCCAGCAGTGACGACGTAACAGGGGTTAGGCCCCTCCACTTT.

Ten or more counts support this clonotype. This chain links TRBV24-1 with TRBJ1-2; D call uncertain. V was shortened by 0 bases and J by 2 bases, with 6 bases between the two germline ends. In germline, CDR1 is KGHDR, CDR2 SFDVKD. The CDR3 totals 14 residues. Here the CDR3 DNA reads TGTGCCACCAGTGATTTGTGGCAGAACTATGGCTACACCTTC. Translating gives CATSDLWQNYGYTF.

This clonotype was counted ten times or more. The chain recombines TRBV24-1 with TRBJ2-5, with 14 bases fitting TRBD2. CDR1 is KGHDR and CDR2 is SFDVKD in the germline V gene. The CDR3 runs to 19 residues. The trim removed 3 bases at V and 3 bases at J, leaving 11 bases unmatched. In nucleotides, the CDR3 is TGTGCCACCAGTGATCCCTACAAGCTGGGACTAGCGGGAGAAGAGACCCAGTACTTC. Translated: CATSDPYKLGLAGEETQYF.

The chain recombines TRBV6-1 with TRBJ1-2; D remains ambiguous. The CDR3 has 12 amino acids. The germline CDR1 and CDR2 sequences are MNHNS and SASEGT. Trimming pared 7 bases from V and 4 bases from J, leaving 10 bases between. CDR3 loop: CASILGPYGYTF. The CDR3 DNA is TGTGCCAGCATCCTAGGACCCTATGGCTACACCTTC.